Following are 26 T cell receptor beta chains from one sample sequenced in a study of T-cell memory formation after mild COVID-19. Via MiXCR, TCRdb re-called the 5' RACE reads, giving one row per CDR3 protein. In the table there are about 560,000 distinct CDR3 sequences, around 17% of which are singletons. The source material was PBMCs or a T cell subset sorted from them (not recorded which). The source is an adult woman who had mild COVID-19 (a few samples of this study predate the infection). Cell type and time point are not known.

This clonotype showed up just a few times. The genes are TRBV19 and TRBJ2-6; D uncertain. V lost 6 bases and J 2 bases, leaving 2 bases between the germline ends. Looked up from germline, CDR1 is LNHDA and CDR2 is SQIVND (reference sequence). This CDR3 region has 12 residues. The CDR3 spells CASRTGANVLTF. The CDR3 DNA reads as TGTGCCAGTAGGACTGGGGCCAACGTCCTGACTTTC. The whole variable domain, filled in from reference TRBV19 and TRBJ2-6, reads DGGITQSPKYLFRKEGQNVTLSCEQNLNHDAMYWYRQDPGQGLRLIYYSQIVNDFQKGDIAEGYSVSREKKESFPLTVTSAQKNPTAFYLCASRTGANVLTFGAGSRLTVL.

This clonotype was counted a few times. The rearrangement links TRBV3-1 to TRBJ2-3; perhaps TRBD2 as D (6 bases). The germline V gene encodes CDR1 LGHDT and CDR2 YNNKEL (reference sequence). V gave up 4 bases and J gave up 6 bases, with 14 bases separating them. The CDR3 totals 14 residues. The DNA of the CDR3 is TGTGCCAGCAGCCTTAACCGCGGGGAGGATACGCAGTATTTT. Translated: CASSLNRGEDTQYF.

The chain recombines TRBV7-6 with TRBJ2-1; 9 nucleotides agree with TRBD2. Germline CDR1 is SGHVS and CDR2 is FNYEAQ. The CDR3 has 18 amino acids. J was trimmed by 4 bases and V by 5 bases; bases with no gene match: 15. CDR3 amino acids: CASSPLQEAGGGYNEQFF. The DNA of the CDR3 is TGTGCCAGCAGCCCTCTCCAGGAGGCGGGAGGGGGTTACAATGAGCAGTTCTTC. The complete variable domain, with remaining parts taken from reference TRBV7-6 and TRBJ2-1, reads GAGVSQSPRYKVTKRGQDVALRCDPISGHVSLYWYRQALGQGPEFLTYFNYEAQQDKSGLPNDRFSAERPEGSISTLTIQRTEQRDSAMYRCASSPLQEAGGGYNEQFFGPGTRLTVL.

The chain links TRBV27 to TRBJ2-2; D may match TRBD1 or TRBD2 (6 bases each). The CDR3 has 13 amino acids. The germline V gene encodes CDR1 MNHEY and CDR2 SMNVEV (reference sequence). V lost 6 bases to trimming and J lost 6 bases, with 11 bases between them. In DNA, the CDR3 is TGTGCCAGCAGGTGGGGGGCATCCGGGGAGCTGTTTTTT. Amino acid sequence: CASRWGASGELFF.

This clonotype was seen only a few times. The chain uses TRBV9 and TRBJ2-1, with TRBD2 matching over 11 bases. The trim removed 0 bases at V and 3 bases at J, leaving 5 bases unmatched. CDR3 length: 17 residues. From germline, CDR1 is SGDLS and CDR2 YYNGEE. CDR3 nucleotides: TGTGCCAGCAGCGTAGAGCTAGCGGGAGGCTTCTACAATGAGCAGTTCTTC. This encodes CASSVELAGGFYNEQFF.

Only a few counts were recorded for this clonotype. The rearrangement joins TRBV20-1 to TRBJ1-2; D is unclear. Germline CDR1 DFQATT, CDR2 SNEGSKA (reference sequence). V lost 1 base to trimming and J lost 6 bases, with 9 bases between them. The CDR3 sequence is 12 residues long. Here the CDR3 reads CSARVRTDGYTF. The CDR3 nucleotides are TGCAGTGCTAGAGTACGTACCGATGGCTACACCTTC.

The rearrangement links TRBV12-3 or TRBV12-4 to TRBJ1-1; D is uncertain. Deletions cut 3 bases from V and 1 base from J, with 9 bases between. This CDR3 comprises 14 residues. The CDR3 DNA follows: TGTGCCAGCAGTTTCCGGGAGCAGAACACTGAAGCTTTCTTT. Translating gives CASSFREQNTEAFF.

J is TRBJ2-2 and V is TRBV7-9, with D possibly TRBD2 on 5 matching bases. Trimming stripped 5 bases from V and 6 bases from J, with 16 bases between. The CDR3 has 15 residues. Germline V lookup: CDR1 SEHNR, CDR2 FQNEAQ (reference sequence). As DNA, the CDR3 is TGTGCCAGCAGCGCCTCATCGGCGGGTGCCGGGGAGCTGTTTTTT. This translates into CASSASSAGAGELFF.

This clonotype was seen a few times. Compared with germline, one end of the junction differs, possibly owing to a read error. The chain is built from TRBV6-5 and TRBJ2-5; 8 nucleotides line up with TRBD1. The germline V gene encodes CDR1 MNHEY and CDR2 SVGAGI. This CDR3 is 14 amino acids long. In DNA, the CDR3 is TGTGCCAGCAGTGACTCCAGGGGGCGGGAGACCCAGTACTTC. Protein product: CASSDSRGRETQYF.

A few counts support this clonotype. The chain recombines TRBV7-6 with TRBJ2-2, with 7 bases that match TRBD1. There are 16 residues in the CDR3. Germline V gene lookup returns CDR1 SGHVS and CDR2 FNYEAQ. V shed 5 bases and J 1 base; nucleotides not matched to a gene: 7. In nucleotides, the CDR3 is TGTGCCAGCAGCCCCCCGGACAGGAGGAACACCGGGGAGCTGTTTTTT. It yields the protein CASSPPDRRNTGELFF.

This rearrangement joins TRBV9 to TRBJ2-7; no firm D call. The V end lost 4 bases, the J end lost 0 bases, and 14 bases lay between the germline ends. The CDR3 sequence is 15 residues long. Germline lookup yields CDR1 SGDLS and CDR2 YYNGEE. CDR3 DNA sequence: TGTGCCAGCAGCCCGGGCGCAGGAACCTCCTACGAGCAGTACTTC. It yields the protein CASSPGAGTSYEQYF.

This clonotype was observed at least ten times. This chain links TRBV20-1 with TRBJ1-4; D possibly corresponds to TRBD1 (6 bases). The germline gives CDR1 DFQATT, CDR2 SNEGSKA (reference sequence). Trimming took off 4 bases at V and 3 bases at J, with 18 bases between the two ends. CDR3 size: 16 residues. CDR3 coding DNA: TGCAGTGCTACACTGCTGGGGGGCGCGCCTAATGAAAAACTGTTTTTT. Its protein product is CSATLLGGAPNEKLFF.

The chain carries TRBV12-3 or TRBV12-4 and TRBJ2-1, with D possibly called TRBD1 or TRBD2 (6 bases each). The ends were cut back, 2 bases at V and 6 bases at J, with 11 bases in the middle. This CDR3 contains 14 residues. CDR3 loop: CASSLLRGPNEQFF. The CDR3 DNA is TGTGCCAGCAGTTTATTACGGGGGCCCAATGAGCAGTTCTTC.

The rearrangement joins TRBV30 to TRBJ2-2, with D unresolved. The germline V gene encodes CDR1 GTSNPN and CDR2 SVGIG (reference sequence). The V gene lost 0 bases and the J gene lost 3 bases, with 5 bases spanning the gap. This CDR3 spans 13 amino acids. The CDR3 reads CAWSVIDTGELFF. CDR3 sequence (DNA): TGTGCCTGGAGTGTAATCGACACCGGGGAGCTGTTTTTT.

This clonotype was found once. The rearrangement joins TRBV3-1 to TRBJ1-1; D remains ambiguous. The V end was cut by 1 base, the J end by 1 base, with 7 bases between. The CDR3 runs 14 residues. Germline V CDR1 and CDR2: LGHDT, YNNKEL (reference sequence). The CDR3, as DNA: TGTGCCAGCAGCCAAGTAGGGTCGAACACTGAAGCTTTCTTT. It translates to CASSQVGSNTEAFF.

The chain links TRBV7-2 to TRBJ2-3; 14 bases map to TRBD2. The CDR3 length is 17 residues. Germline loops: CDR1 SGHTA, CDR2 FQGNSA. V lost 2 bases to trimming and J lost 5 bases; unmatched junction nucleotides: 6. CDR3 sequence: CASSLQTSGRAIDTQYF. The CDR3 coding sequence is TGTGCCAGCAGCTTACAGACTAGCGGGAGGGCAATAGATACGCAGTATTTT.

This clonotype was counted between two and nine times. This chain joins TRBV5-1 and TRBJ2-7; the match to TRBD2 covers 7 bases. V dropped 8 bases and J dropped 5; count of bases not matched to a gene: 13. The germline V gene encodes CDR1 SGHRS and CDR2 YFSETQ. There are 14 residues in the CDR3. The CDR3 here is CASHYVGEGNEQYF. DNA of the CDR3: TGCGCCAGTCACTACGTCGGGGAGGGGAACGAGCAGTACTTC.

The J gene is TRBJ2-3, the V gene TRBV24-1; D might be TRBD2 (5 bases). V was shortened by 4 bases and J by 2 bases, with 12 bases between the two germline ends. The CDR3 covers 15 residues. Germline V CDR1 and CDR2: KGHDR, SFDVKD. In nucleotides, the CDR3 is TGTGCCACCAGTGAAACACGGGATTCCACAGATACGCAGTATTTT. Its translation is CATSETRDSTDTQYF.

This clonotype has only a few counts. The chain combines TRBV4-1 with TRBJ2-3; D remains ambiguous. The CDR3 is made up of 14 amino acids. Between the trimmed V and J ends, which lost 0 bases and 4 bases, there was a span of 8 bases. CDR1 MGHRA and CDR2 YSYEKL come from the germline V gene. Written as DNA, the CDR3 is TGCGCCAGCAGCCAAGATGAGCTGCCAGATACGCAGTATTTT. This gives the protein CASSQDELPDTQYF.

V and J are TRBV9 and TRBJ2-1; D is unclear. Germline values: CDR1 SGDLS, CDR2 YYNGEE. The CDR3 length is 16 residues. V lost 0 bases to trimming and J lost 1 base, with 11 bases between them. CDR3 sequence (DNA): TGTGCCAGCAGCGTAGTACCGGACGGGTCCTACAATGAGCAGTTCTTC. Translation: CASSVVPDGSYNEQFF.

The J gene is TRBJ2-1, the V gene TRBV12-3 or TRBV12-4; D perhaps matches TRBD2 (6 bases). Trimming took 3 bases from V and 0 from J, leaving 15 bases between them. CDR3 length: 17 amino acids. In DNA, the CDR3 is TGTGCCAGCAGTTTGTTGGGGGGAATATACTCCTACAATGAGCAGTTCTTC. This codes for CASSLLGGIYSYNEQFF.

The chain links TRBV5-5 to TRBJ1-2, with a possible D match to TRBD1 (5 bases). Germline-derived CDR1 and CDR2 are SGHKS and YYEKEE (reference sequence). The V gene lost 4 bases and the J gene lost 4 bases, with 20 bases spanning the gap. The CDR3 totals 16 residues. The CDR3 here is CASSTGDSLRFYGYTF. CDR3 DNA: TGTGCCAGCAGCACCGGAGACAGCCTGAGGTTCTATGGCTACACCTTC.

About this clonotype: This may be a read error: a much more frequent sequence differs by one nucleotide. The chain uses TRBV7-6 and TRBJ2-1; 7 nucleotides align to TRBD2. Per the germline V gene, CDR1 is SGHVS and CDR2 is FNYEAQ. The length of the CDR3 is 14 residues. CDR3 in DNA: TGTGCCAGCAGCTTTCTCGTCGGGGGGAATGATCAGTTCTTC. Protein sequence: CASSFLVGGNDQFF.

This clonotype was counted a few times. The chain couples TRBV12-3 or TRBV12-4 to TRBJ2-3, with 11 positions matching TRBD2. The CDR3 sequence is 17 residues long. V dropped 4 bases and J dropped 0; count of bases not matched to a gene: 6. The CDR3 protein is CASSYSGGVRSTDTQYF. The CDR3 DNA is TGTGCCAGCAGTTATAGCGGGGGGGTCCGTAGCACAGATACGCAGTATTTT.

For this clonotype: The junction and the germline gene differ at one end; a read error may be behind it. The rearrangement joins TRBV7-9 to TRBJ1-1, with D perhaps TRBD1 (6 bases). Germline V gives CDR1 SEHNR, CDR2 FQNEAQ (reference sequence). The CDR3 runs to 17 residues. The CDR3 bases are TGTGCCAGCAGATTAGGAGTGGTAGCAGGGGCGAACACTGAAGCTTTCTTT. It translates to CASRLGVVAGANTEAFF.

This chain uses TRBV3-1 with TRBJ2-2; TRBD2 matches 10 bases. The CDR3 is 16 amino acids. V shed 7 bases and J 1 base; nucleotides not matched to a gene: 6. From germline, CDR1 is LGHDT and CDR2 YNNKEL (reference sequence). DNA of the CDR3: TGTGCCAGCACCCTAGCGGGGGTGCAGAACACCGGGGAGCTGTTTTTT. Translated: CASTLAGVQNTGELFF.